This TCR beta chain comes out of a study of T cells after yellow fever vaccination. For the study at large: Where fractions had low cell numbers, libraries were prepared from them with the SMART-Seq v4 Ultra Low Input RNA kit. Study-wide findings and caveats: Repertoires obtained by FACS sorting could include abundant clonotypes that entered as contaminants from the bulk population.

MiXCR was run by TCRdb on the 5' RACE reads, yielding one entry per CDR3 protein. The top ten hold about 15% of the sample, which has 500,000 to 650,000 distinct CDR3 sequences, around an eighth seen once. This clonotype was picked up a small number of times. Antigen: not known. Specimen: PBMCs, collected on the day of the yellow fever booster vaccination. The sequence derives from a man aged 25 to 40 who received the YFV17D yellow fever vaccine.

The CDR3 is CASSLERGTYEQYF. The CDR3, as DNA: TGTGCCAGCAGCTTAGAAAGAGGGACCTACGAGCAGTACTTC. The genes are TRBV7-2 and TRBJ2-7; possibly TRBD2 for D (5 bases). From germline, CDR1 is SGHTA and CDR2 FQGNSA. V was cut by 1 base and J by 2 bases, with 9 bases left in between. This CDR3 comprises 14 residues.